This TCR beta chain was captured in a study of blood T cells in healthy people across ages. For the study at large: About one barcoded beta molecule per two T cells was the capture yield of template switching. Study results and limitations: More naive CD4+ cells and higher diversity were found in long-lived than in aged donors.

This CDR3 spans 15 amino acids. V dropped 1 base and J dropped 6 bases, with 13 bases sitting between them. Germline V gene sequence: CDR1 SGHTA, CDR2 FQGNSA. A sample-barcoded 5' primer and a J-beta primer mix were used in a second PCR of about 7 to 12 cycles. Each CDR3 protein gets one entry after TCRdb re-called the 5' RACE reads with MiXCR. This sample has 650,000 to 1,000,000 distinct CDR3 sequences, with 30% to 45% found just once. This clonotype has more than one count but fewer than ten. The antigen remains undetermined. The gene calls are TRBV7-2 and TRBJ1-5; no clear D. The sample consisted of blood. The sequence was collected from a man aged 18 to 35 in good health. The DNA of the CDR3 is TGTGCCAGCAGCTTAGGAGGGCTCGAGTTTCAGCCCCAGCATTTT. Translating it yields CASSLGGLEFQPQHF.